One sample yielded the 21 T cell receptor beta chains listed below, sequenced in a study of blood T cell repertoires in COVID-19. Some clones are missing from TCRdb's copy, which holds only in-frame ones; the method was immunoSEQ multiplex PCR. The repertoire consists of approximately 120,000 clones, with roughly 85% occurring once and the leading ten covering approximately 3.5%. The sequenced material came from peripheral blood. The origin of the receptors is a woman older than 75 with COVID-19, enrolled during active disease.

The chain recombines TRBV7-6 with TRBJ1-6; D gene uncertain. The ends were cut back, 6 bases at V and 7 bases at J, with 19 bases in the middle. The germline V gene encodes CDR1 SGHVS and CDR2 FNYEAQ. This CDR3 spans 16 amino acids. In nucleotides, the CDR3 is TGTGCCAGCAGTCCTACCAGGTTAAACTCGAATTCACCCCTCCACTTT. This sequence encodes CASSPTRLNSNSPLHF.

In this sample, this clone turned up once. The chain has TRBV19 and TRBJ2-7; 8 bases fit TRBD1. V shed 4 bases and J 1 base; nucleotides not matched to a gene: 6. CDR1 and CDR2 (germline): LNHDA, SQIVND (reference sequence). There are 15 residues in the CDR3. CDR3 nucleotide sequence: TGTGCCAGTAGTACCGACAGGGGCCGGTCCTACGAGCAGTACTTC. It is translated as CASSTDRGRSYEQYF.

The chain joins TRBV15 to TRBJ2-1; 13 bases are a match to TRBD2. V was clipped by 6 bases and J by 1 base; unmatched bases: 6. Germline assignment: CDR1 LNHNV and CDR2 YYDKDF (reference sequence). The CDR3 consists of 17 residues. The CDR3 region is CATRPGTSGTSYNEQFF. The CDR3 region has the DNA TGTGCCACCAGGCCCGGGACTAGCGGGACATCCTACAATGAGCAGTTCTTC.

V is TRBV7-9 and J is TRBJ2-2; perhaps TRBD1 as D (6 bases). There are 19 residues in the CDR3. CDR1 SEHNR and CDR2 FQNEAQ come from the germline V gene (reference sequence). The V gene lost 2 bases and the J gene lost 6 bases, with 25 bases spanning the gap. The CDR3 DNA reads TGTGCCAGCAGCTTAAGGGGGTATGGGGTAGTCTTAGGTCCCGGGGAGCTGTTTTTT. It yields the protein CASSLRGYGVVLGPGELFF.

The chain is built from TRBV28 and TRBJ1-3, with unresolved D. Germline V gene lookup returns CDR1 MDHEN and CDR2 SYDVKM. The length of the CDR3 is 13 residues. V shed 2 bases and J shed 4 bases, with 6 bases lying between them. CDR3 sequence (DNA): TGTGCCAGCAGTTTAGGGCAGGGAAACACCATATATTTT. Translation: CASSLGQGNTIYF.

The gene calls are TRBV6-5 and TRBJ2-1; the match to TRBD2 covers 10 bases. This CDR3 has 15 amino acids. Germline CDR1 and CDR2: MNHEY and SVGAGI. With 5 bases clipped from V and 2 bases from J, the junction kept 3 bases outside the gene matches. The CDR3 DNA reads TGTGCCAGCAGTAACCTAGCGGGGGCCTACAATGAGCAGTTCTTC. Translation: CASSNLAGAYNEQFF.

The chain couples TRBV21-1 to TRBJ2-1; the table's D call TRBD2 went unverified against the DNA. TRBV21-1 is labeled a pseudogene. The CDR3 spans 18 residues. CDR3 protein: CASSKSLAGDESYNEQFF. The CDR3 DNA is TGTGCCAGCAGCAAAAGTCTAGCGGGAGACGAATCCTACAATGAGCAGTTCTTC.

This chain joins TRBV29-1 and TRBJ1-2; TRBD1 agrees at 7 bases. The CDR3 runs 13 residues. The germline V gene has CDR1 SQVTM and CDR2 ANQGSEA. V trimming: 6 bases; J trimming: 4 bases; junction bases outside the gene matches: 8. This CDR3 reads CSVSPGQSYGYTF. For the CDR3, the DNA is TGCAGCGTCTCACCGGGACAGAGCTATGGCTACACCTTC.

This clone was seen a few times. This sequence joins TRBV19 and TRBJ1-1; D uncertain. CDR3 length equals 15 residues. The germline CDR1 and CDR2 sequences are LNHDA and SQIVND (reference sequence). Trimming removed 2 bases from V and 5 bases from J, with 15 bases in between. The CDR3 reads CASSISPRAGTEAFF. CDR3 DNA sequence: TGTGCCAGTAGTATATCCCCCCGCGCAGGTACTGAAGCTTTCTTT.

This chain joins TRBV28 and TRBJ1-3, with D possibly TRBD1 on 6 matching bases. Trimming cost V 5 bases and J 4 bases, with 12 bases left between them. This CDR3 has 14 amino acids. CDR1 and CDR2 from the germline V gene are MDHEN and SYDVKM. CDR3 DNA: TGTGCCAGCAGTAAGGGGGGGATCGGAAACACCATATATTTT. Its protein product is CASSKGGIGNTIYF.

The rearrangement joins TRBV24-1 to TRBJ1-2; D is perhaps TRBD1 (5 bases). The length of the CDR3 is 11 residues. The germline CDR1 and CDR2 sequences are KGHDR and SFDVKD. V lost 5 bases and J lost 8, with 8 bases in between. The CDR3 DNA is TGTGCCACCAGTGGTCAGGGCGGCTACACCTTC. This encodes CATSGQGGYTF.

This chain joins TRBV28 and TRBJ2-7, with D possibly being TRBD2 (5 bases). Trimming pared 6 bases from V and 7 bases from J, leaving 13 bases between. The germline V gene encodes CDR1 MDHEN and CDR2 SYDVKM. The CDR3 spans 12 residues. DNA for the CDR3: TGTGCCAGCAGGAGCCCCGGGGTAGAGCAGTACTTC. Translating gives CASRSPGVEQYF.

The rearrangement joins TRBV21-1 to TRBJ1-5; no check of the table's D call, TRBD1, against the DNA was made. TRBV21-1 constitutes a pseudogene. CDR3 length equals 13 residues. Here the CDR3 reads CASSKEGYQPQHF. DNA of the CDR3: TGTGCCAGCAGCAAAGAGGGGTATCAGCCCCAGCATTTT.

The V and J genes are TRBV13 and TRBJ2-1; D gene uncertain. This CDR3 region has 12 residues. The germline V gene has CDR1 PRHDT and CDR2 FYEKMQ (reference sequence). Trimming stripped 0 bases from V and 6 bases from J, with 3 bases between. For the CDR3, the DNA is TGTGCCAGCAGCTTAGGCCTCAATGAGCAGTTCTTC. It translates to CASSLGLNEQFF.

The chain combines TRBV4-2 with TRBJ1-2; D might be TRBD1 (5 bases). This CDR3 is built from 15 residues. The V gene lost 1 base and the J gene lost 5 bases, with 14 bases spanning the gap. Looked up from germline, CDR1 is LGHNA and CDR2 is YNFKEQ. The CDR3 loop is CASSQGGDSRYGYTF. For the CDR3, the DNA is TGTGCCAGCAGCCAAGGGGGGGACTCGCGATATGGCTACACCTTC.

V and J are TRBV7-9 and TRBJ2-5; D unclear. Trimming removed 2 bases from V and 3 bases from J, with 7 bases in between. Germline CDR1 and CDR2: SEHNR and FQNEAQ (reference sequence). CDR3 length: 13 amino acids. DNA for the CDR3: TGTGCCAGCAGCTTAACTACCGAAGAGACCCAGTACTTC. This translates into CASSLTTEETQYF.

This clone showed up just a few times. V is TRBV6-5 and J is TRBJ1-1; D possibly corresponds to TRBD1 (6 bases). Germline V gives CDR1 MNHEY, CDR2 SVGAGI. The CDR3 runs 14 residues. Trimming removed 5 bases at V and 8 bases at J, with 18 bases between. Here the CDR3 reads CASSIRDTQGEAFF. CDR3 nucleotides: TGTGCCAGCAGTATCCGGGACACCCAAGGCGAAGCTTTCTTT.

The CDR3 loop is CASRFSGTEAFF. Written as DNA, the CDR3 is TGTGCCAGCCGCTTTTCCGGGACTGAAGCTTTCTTT. The chain joins TRBV4-2 to TRBJ1-1; D uncertain. The CDR3 is 12 residues long. The germline V gene has CDR1 LGHNA and CDR2 YNFKEQ. Trimming removed 8 bases from V and 5 bases from J, with 12 bases in between.

The chain is built from TRBV15 and TRBJ1-5; unclear D gene. This CDR3 spans 12 amino acids. V dropped 3 bases and J dropped 13 bases, with 13 bases sitting between them. Germline V gene data show CDR1 as LNHNV and CDR2 as YYDKDF (reference sequence). CDR3 sequence: CATSSNRGPQHF. The CDR3 DNA reads as TGTGCCACCAGCAGCAACCGTGGCCCTCAGCATTTT.

The V and J genes are TRBV12-3 or TRBV12-4 and TRBJ2-7; D may be TRBD2 (6 bases). The CDR3 runs to 13 residues. V lost 4 bases and J lost 7, with 14 bases in between. In DNA form, the CDR3 reads TGTGCCAGCAGTTCCGCTTTAGGGAGGGAGCAGTACTTC. It codes for CASSSALGREQYF.

J is TRBJ2-1 and V is TRBV9; 9 bases map to TRBD2. The CDR3 contains 16 residues. The germline gives CDR1 SGDLS, CDR2 YYNGEE. Germline trimming cut 3 bases from V and 4 bases from J; bases unmatched to any gene: 8. The CDR3 region is CASSGEATSGYNEQFF. The CDR3 DNA is TGTGCCAGCAGCGGGGAGGCGACTAGCGGATACAATGAGCAGTTCTTC.